One and the same sample provided the 18 T cell receptor beta chains below, sequenced in a study of molecular identifiers for immune sequencing clone quantification. TCRdb reprocessed the PCR reads with MiXCR, giving one entry per CDR3 protein. The sample consists of hundreds of thousands of distinct CDR3 sequences, less than 30% of them appearing once. The specimen was naive CD8+ T cells from blood, with Jurkat cell RNA spiked in. Subset noted: FACS-sorted CD8+CD4-CCR7+CD45RA+ naive T cells. The source is a human donor in good health. Some libraries in this study had Jurkat cell RNA spiked in.

V gene TRBV6-6 combines with J gene TRBJ2-1, with 7 bases aligning to TRBD1. Germline CDR1 reads MNHNY; CDR2 reads SVGAGI (reference sequence). The V and J ends lost 0 bases and 8 bases, in that order; junction bases with no gene match: 10. CDR3 length equals 16 residues. The CDR3 region is CASSYSRQGFSDEQFF. DNA for the CDR3: TGTGCCAGCAGTTACTCGAGACAGGGATTTAGCGATGAGCAGTTCTTC.

CDR3 region: CASSFPGLGVYSYNEQFF. CDR3 DNA sequence: TGTGCCAGCAGTTTCCCCGGGCTAGGTGTGTACTCCTACAATGAGCAGTTCTTC. The chain couples TRBV28 to TRBJ2-1; D is unresolved. The CDR3 runs 18 residues. Germline assignment: CDR1 MDHEN and CDR2 SYDVKM. The V end lost 3 bases, the J end lost 0 bases, and 18 bases lay between the germline ends.

The sample holds many counts of this clonotype. V and J are TRBV7-3 and TRBJ2-6, with unresolved D. Looked up from germline, CDR1 is SGHTA and CDR2 is FQGTGA. The CDR3 contains 16 residues. Trimming shortened V by 4 bases and J by 0 bases, and 10 bases separated the two germline ends. The CDR3 coding sequence is TGTGCCAGCAGCTACTCCGGGCCCTCTGGGGCCAACGTCCTGACTTTC. Translation gives CASSYSGPSGANVLTF.

This clonotype was counted at least ten times. The rearrangement joins TRBV20-1 to TRBJ2-3; possibly TRBD1 for D (7 bases). This CDR3 comprises 16 residues. V lost 0 bases and J lost 4, with 17 bases in between. Germline V lookup: CDR1 DFQATT, CDR2 SNEGSKA (reference sequence). In DNA, the CDR3 is TGCAGTGCTAGAGAAGGGGGCGGGACGTTCGCAGATACGCAGTATTTT. This encodes CSAREGGGTFADTQYF.

Concerning this clonotype: A much larger clone differs by one base, so this may be a read error. This chain connects TRBV7-9 to TRBJ2-2; D is unresolved. The ends were cut back, 5 bases at V and 4 bases at J, with 14 bases in the middle. This CDR3 has 15 amino acids. CDR1 SEHNR and CDR2 FQNEAQ come from the germline V gene (reference sequence). CDR3 nucleotides: TGTGCCAGCAGCCCAGCCGCCCCGAGCACCGGGGAGCTGTTTTTT. Its translation is CASSPAAPSTGELFF. Full variable domain (missing parts from reference TRBV7-9 and TRBJ2-2): DTGVSQNPRHKITKRGQNVTFRCDPISEHNRLYWYRQTLGQGPEFLTYFQNEAQLEKSRLLSDRFSAERPKGSFSTLEIQRTEQGDSAMYLCASSPAAPSTGELFFGEGSRLTVL.

This clonotype appeared a few times. V and J are TRBV30 and TRBJ2-1, with unresolved D. The CDR3 covers 16 residues. Germline-derived CDR1 and CDR2 are GTSNPN and SVGIG (reference sequence). V lost 0 bases and J 0 bases, leaving 12 bases between the germline ends. Here the CDR3 reads CAWSVSVASSYNEQFF. The CDR3 DNA sequence: TGTGCCTGGAGTGTCTCCGTGGCTAGCTCCTACAATGAGCAGTTCTTC.

Only a few counts were recorded for this clonotype. Just one base apart from a much larger clone, this may be a read error. The chain combines TRBV29-1 with TRBJ2-7; TRBD2 matches 9 bases. The length of the CDR3 is 17 residues. Germline-derived CDR1 and CDR2 are SQVTM and ANQGSEA. CDR3 region: CGALGVSGSPRGYEQYF. DNA for the CDR3: TGCGGCGCTCTTGGGGTTAGCGGGAGCCCTAGAGGTTACGAGCAGTACTTC.

V usage is TRBV29-1 and J usage is TRBJ2-1; 8 bases are a match to TRBD1. Germline values: CDR1 SQVTM, CDR2 ANQGSEA. The CDR3 consists of 12 residues. The junction had 8 bases not matched to a gene; V was cut back by 6 bases and J by 10 bases. CDR3 protein: CSVPHRGLEQFF. In DNA form, the CDR3 reads TGCAGCGTACCCCACAGGGGGTTGGAGCAGTTCTTC.

This clonotype was seen only a few times. A read error is likely here: a far larger clone is one base away. This chain joins TRBV28 and TRBJ1-1; unclear D gene. This CDR3 is built from 14 residues. CDR1 MDHEN and CDR2 SYDVKM come from the germline V gene. The CDR3: CASSFRGLNAEAFF. CDR3 coding DNA: TGTGCCAGCAGTTTTAGAGGGCTGAACGCTGAAGCTTTCTTT.

The genes are TRBV3-2 and TRBJ1-1; the table's D gene call, TRBD1, was not cross checked with the DNA. TRBV3-2 is a known pseudogene. This CDR3 spans 16 amino acids. The CDR3: CASSHRGLGVNTEAFF. The DNA for the CDR3 is TGTGCCAGCAGCCACAGGGGTTTAGGCGTGAACACTGAAGCTTTCTTT.

This clonotype has a count of ten or more. This chain joins TRBV7-8 and TRBJ2-1, with D possibly matching TRBD2 (5 bases). Germline V gene lookup returns CDR1 SGHVS and CDR2 FQNEAQ. The CDR3 is made up of 14 amino acids. Trimming shortened V by 4 bases and J by 6 bases, and 13 bases separated the two germline ends. The CDR3 DNA follows: TGTGCCAGCAGCTCTGGAGGACGAAGCAATGAGCAGTTCTTC. It yields the protein CASSSGGRSNEQFF.

In its sample, this clonotype was seen many times. The chain employs TRBV29-1 and TRBJ2-5; 10 bases fit TRBD2. J gave up 5 bases and V 7 bases, and 13 bases lay outside the gene matches. Germline CDR1 SQVTM, CDR2 ANQGSEA. The CDR3 spans 15 residues. CDR3 in DNA: TGCAGCGCCACCCTAGCGGGAGAGGTCAGGGAGACCCAGTACTTC. Its translation is CSATLAGEVRETQYF.

This clonotype was recorded at least ten times. The chain combines TRBV7-9 with TRBJ2-7, with TRBD2 as a possible D gene (6 bases). The germline V gene has CDR1 SEHNR and CDR2 FQNEAQ (reference sequence). The CDR3 sequence is 12 residues long. Trimming cost V 5 bases and J 4 bases, with 9 bases left between them. The CDR3 DNA reads as TGTGCCAGCAGCCCGCTAGCGTACGAGCAGTACTTC. Translating it yields CASSPLAYEQYF.

This clonotype was observed at least ten times. The chain has TRBV12-3 or TRBV12-4 and TRBJ2-5; 9 nucleotides align to TRBD1. The CDR3 runs to 14 residues. Germline trimming cut 6 bases from V and 5 bases from J; bases unmatched to any gene: 7. The CDR3 reads CASSSAGTGETQYF. DNA of the CDR3: TGTGCCAGCAGCTCTGCGGGGACAGGGGAGACCCAGTACTTC.

With regard to this clonotype: Given the absence of the conserved phenylalanine or tryptophan at the CDR3 end, a read error is likely. V gene TRBV5-1 combines with J gene TRBJ2-7, with TRBD1 matching 9 bases. Per the germline V gene, CDR1 is SGHRS and CDR2 is YFSETQ. The V gene end was trimmed by 4 bases and the J gene end by 6 bases; junction bases not matched to a gene: 8. The CDR3 loop spans 14 amino acids. In DNA form, the CDR3 reads TGCGCCAGCAGCCCCGGGACAGGGAGCTTCGAGCAGTACATC. Protein sequence: CASSPGTGSFEQYI.

A word on this clonotype: This is likely a read error, given that the CDR3 carries no conserved phenylalanine or tryptophan at its end. The V and J genes are TRBV27 and TRBJ2-4; no reliable D call. The CDR3 spans 14 residues. The V gene's germline CDR1 is MNHEY and CDR2 SMNVEV (reference sequence). Trimming left V 6 bases short and J 0 bases short, with 9 bases between. CDR3 amino acids: CASSWTGAKNIQYY. CDR3 bases: TGTGCCAGCAGCTGGACGGGAGCCAAAAACATTCAGTACTAC.

A few counts support this clonotype. The chain employs TRBV7-9 and TRBJ2-1; no clear D gene. V lost 5 bases, J lost 2 bases, and 13 bases lay in between. This CDR3 contains 15 residues. The germline V gene has CDR1 SEHNR and CDR2 FQNEAQ (reference sequence). The CDR3 nucleotides are TGTGCCAGCAGCAAGGTGTCCAACACCTACAATGAGCAGTTCTTC. Translated: CASSKVSNTYNEQFF.

This rearrangement joins TRBV20-1 to TRBJ2-7; 12 bases are shared with TRBD2. Looked up from germline, CDR1 is DFQATT and CDR2 is SNEGSKA (reference sequence). The CDR3 extends over 17 amino acids. Trimming cost V 1 base and J 7 bases; bases outside gene matches: 14. The CDR3 region is CSARVPLAGGPTQEQYF. For the CDR3, the DNA is TGCAGTGCTAGAGTTCCGCTAGCGGGAGGGCCAACGCAGGAGCAGTACTTC.